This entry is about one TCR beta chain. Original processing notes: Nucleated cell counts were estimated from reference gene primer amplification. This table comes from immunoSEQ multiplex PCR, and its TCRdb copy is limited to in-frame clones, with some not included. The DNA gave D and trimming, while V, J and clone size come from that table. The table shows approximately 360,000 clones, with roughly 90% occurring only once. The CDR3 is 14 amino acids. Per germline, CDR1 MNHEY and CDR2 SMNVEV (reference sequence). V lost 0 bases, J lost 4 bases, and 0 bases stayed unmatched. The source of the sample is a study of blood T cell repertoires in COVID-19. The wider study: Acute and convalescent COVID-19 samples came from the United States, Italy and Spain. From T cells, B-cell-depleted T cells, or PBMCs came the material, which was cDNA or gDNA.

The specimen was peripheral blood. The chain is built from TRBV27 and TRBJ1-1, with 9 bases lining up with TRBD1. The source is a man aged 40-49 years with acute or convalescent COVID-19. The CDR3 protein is CASSLSTGGTEAFF. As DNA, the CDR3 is TGTGCCAGCAGTTTATCGACAGGGGGCACTGAAGCTTTCTTT.